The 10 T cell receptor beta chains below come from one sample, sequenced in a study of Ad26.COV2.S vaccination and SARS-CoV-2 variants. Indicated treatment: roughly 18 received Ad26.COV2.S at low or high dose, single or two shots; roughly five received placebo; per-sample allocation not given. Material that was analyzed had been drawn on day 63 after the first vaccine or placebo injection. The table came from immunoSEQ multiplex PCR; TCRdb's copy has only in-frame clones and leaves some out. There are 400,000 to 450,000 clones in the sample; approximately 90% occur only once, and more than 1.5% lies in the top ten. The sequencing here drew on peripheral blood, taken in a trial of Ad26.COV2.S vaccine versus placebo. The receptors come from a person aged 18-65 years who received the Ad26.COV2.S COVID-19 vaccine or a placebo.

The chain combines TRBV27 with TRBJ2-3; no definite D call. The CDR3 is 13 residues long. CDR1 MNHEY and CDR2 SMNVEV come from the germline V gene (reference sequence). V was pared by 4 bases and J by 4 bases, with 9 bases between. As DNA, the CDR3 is TGTGCCAGCAGTTCTCCCTGGGCAGATACGCAGTATTTT. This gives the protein CASSSPWADTQYF.

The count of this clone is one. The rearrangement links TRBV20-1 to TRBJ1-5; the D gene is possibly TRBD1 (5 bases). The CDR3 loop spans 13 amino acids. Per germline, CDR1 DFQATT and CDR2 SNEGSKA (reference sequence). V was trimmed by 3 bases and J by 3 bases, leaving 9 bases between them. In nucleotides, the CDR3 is TGCAGTGCTAGTCGGACAACCAATCAGCCCCAGCATTTT. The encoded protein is CSASRTTNQPQHF.

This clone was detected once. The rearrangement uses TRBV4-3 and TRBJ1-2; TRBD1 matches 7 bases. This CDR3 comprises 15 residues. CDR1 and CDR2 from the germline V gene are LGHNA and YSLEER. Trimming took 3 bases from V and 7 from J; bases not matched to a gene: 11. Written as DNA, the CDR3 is TGCGCCAGCAGCCACACATACGACACAGGGGTTGGCTACACCTTC. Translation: CASSHTYDTGVGYTF.

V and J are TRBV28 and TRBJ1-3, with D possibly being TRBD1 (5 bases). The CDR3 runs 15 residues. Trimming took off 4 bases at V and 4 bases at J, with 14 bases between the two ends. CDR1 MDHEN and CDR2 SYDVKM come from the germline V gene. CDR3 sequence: CASSYDSLSGNTIYF. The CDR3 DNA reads TGTGCCAGCAGTTATGACAGCCTCTCCGGAAACACCATATATTTT.

CDR3 coding DNA: TGTGCCAGCAGCTGGGCGGGGGGCGCCTACAATGAGCAGTTCTTC. Amino acids: CASSWAGGAYNEQFF. The rearrangement links TRBV7-9 to TRBJ2-1; TRBD2 aligns across 8 bases. Germline V lookup: CDR1 SEHNR, CDR2 FQNEAQ (reference sequence). CDR3 size: 15 residues. V shed 4 bases and J 2 bases; nucleotides not matched to a gene: 4.

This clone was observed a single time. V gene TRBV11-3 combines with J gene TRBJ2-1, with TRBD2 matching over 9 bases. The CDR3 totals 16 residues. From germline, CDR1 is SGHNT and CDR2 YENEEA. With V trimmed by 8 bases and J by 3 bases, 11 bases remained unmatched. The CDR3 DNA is TGTGCCAGCTCATCCGGGACTAGCAATGGCTACAATGAGCAGTTCTTC. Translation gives CASSSGTSNGYNEQFF.

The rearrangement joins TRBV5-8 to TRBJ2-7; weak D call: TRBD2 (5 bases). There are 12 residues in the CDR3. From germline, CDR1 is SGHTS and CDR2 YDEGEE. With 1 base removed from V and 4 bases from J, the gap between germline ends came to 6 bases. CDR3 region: CASSLRGYEQYF. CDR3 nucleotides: TGTGCCAGCAGCTTGCGGGGATACGAGCAGTACTTC.

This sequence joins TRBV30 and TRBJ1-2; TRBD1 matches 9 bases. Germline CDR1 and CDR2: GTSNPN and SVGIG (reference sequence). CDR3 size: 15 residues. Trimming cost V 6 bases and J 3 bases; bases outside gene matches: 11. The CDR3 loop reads CACRDRAGGDYGYTF. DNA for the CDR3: TGTGCCTGTAGGGACAGGGCAGGAGGTGACTATGGCTACACCTTC.

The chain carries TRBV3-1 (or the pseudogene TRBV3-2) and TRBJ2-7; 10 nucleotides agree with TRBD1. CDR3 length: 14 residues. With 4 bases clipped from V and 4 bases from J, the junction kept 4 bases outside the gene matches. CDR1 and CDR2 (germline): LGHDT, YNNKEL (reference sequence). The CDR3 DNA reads TGTGCCAGCAGCCCCTGGGACAGGGGTTACGAGCAGTACTTC. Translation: CASSPWDRGYEQYF.

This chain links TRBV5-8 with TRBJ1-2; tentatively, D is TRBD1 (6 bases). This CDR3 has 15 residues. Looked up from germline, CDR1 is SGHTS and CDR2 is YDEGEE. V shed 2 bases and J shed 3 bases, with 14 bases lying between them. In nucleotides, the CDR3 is TGTGCCAGCAGCTTTCTTCGGAACAGGGACTATGGCTACACCTTC. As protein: CASSFLRNRDYGYTF.